This T cell receptor (beta chain) was sequenced during a study of shared clonotypes between healthy human individuals. Whole-study results and caveats: Collection of samples was limited to blood; tissue repertoires likely differ.

Here immunoSEQ multiplex PCR was the method, and the copy in TCRdb shows in-frame clones only, minus some. The data hold 400,000 to 550,000 clones, with around 79% observed a single time. The CDR3 is 14 amino acids. The germline CDR1 and CDR2 sequences are SEHNR and FQNEAQ (reference sequence). The V gene lost 4 bases and the J gene lost 4 bases, with 11 bases spanning the gap. Only a few counts were recorded for this clone. Its antigen is unidentified. The sequence derives from a woman in her thirties or forties in good health. Some clones in this sample may be carry-over from other donors' samples. Sequencing used PBMCs. V and J are TRBV7-9 and TRBJ1-3; TRBD1 is a possible D gene (5 bases). This CDR3 reads CASSSLRAGNTIYF. The DNA of the CDR3 is TGTGCCAGCAGCTCCCTCAGGGCCGGAAACACCATATATTTT. The full variable domain, with the rest looked up from reference TRBV7-9 and TRBJ1-3, is DTGVSQNPRHKITKRGQNVTFRCDPISEHNRLYWYRQTLGQGPEFLTYFQNEAQLEKSRLLSDRFSAERPKGSFSTLEIQRTEQGDSAMYLCASSSLRAGNTIYFGEGSWLTVV.